These 28 T cell receptor beta chains originate from one sample sequenced in a study of blood T cell repertoires in COVID-19. Repertoires were generated with immunoSEQ multiplex PCR, while TCRdb's copy carries only in-frame clones and drops some. The sample yields approximately 220,000 clones, around 85% seen once. Sequencing was performed on peripheral blood. The source is a man in his forties with acute or convalescent COVID-19.

This clone is a singleton in its sample. This chain connects TRBV25-1 to TRBJ1-2, with D tentatively TRBD1 (6 bases). V shed 2 bases and J shed 3 bases, with 16 bases lying between them. The CDR3 extends over 16 amino acids. Germline assignment: CDR1 MGHDK and CDR2 SYGVNS. The CDR3 sequence: CASSEGGGRRDYGYTF. CDR3 coding DNA: TGTGCCAGCAGTGAAGGGGGGGGGCGCAGGGACTATGGCTACACCTTC.

The chain carries TRBV7-3 and TRBJ2-1; 7 bases align to TRBD2. Germline-derived CDR1 and CDR2 are SGHTA and FQGTGA. CDR3 length equals 16 residues. Germline trimming cut 1 base from V and 5 bases from J; bases unmatched to any gene: 8. CDR3 nucleotide sequence: TGTGCCAGCAGCTTAAGAGGGGCGGGAGAAGACAATGAGCAGTTCTTC. The encoded protein is CASSLRGAGEDNEQFF.

The rearrangement uses TRBV28 and TRBJ2-1, with TRBD2 matching 11 bases. V lost 6 bases and J lost 8; bases outside the gene matches: 6. Looked up from germline, CDR1 is MDHEN and CDR2 is SYDVKM. The CDR3 runs 14 residues. Written as DNA, the CDR3 is TGTGCCAGCAGACCAGGGGGACTAGCGGATGAGCAGTTCTTC. Its protein product is CASRPGGLADEQFF.

This chain joins TRBV5-1 and TRBJ2-1; possible D gene TRBD2, 5 bases. V lost 2 bases and J 0 bases, leaving 9 bases between the germline ends. The CDR3 runs 15 residues. Germline V gives CDR1 SGHRS, CDR2 YFSETQ. Here the CDR3 reads CASSFQGSSYNEQFF. CDR3 nucleotides: TGCGCCAGCAGCTTCCAAGGGAGCTCCTACAATGAGCAGTTCTTC. Using reference TRBV5-1 and TRBJ2-1 for the parts outside the CDR3, the full variable domain is KAGVTQTPRYLIKTRGQQVTLSCSPISGHRSVSWYQQTPGQGLQFLFEYFSETQRNKGNFPGRFSGRQFSNSRSEMNVSTLELGDSALYLCASSFQGSSYNEQFFGPGTRLTVL.

The chain has TRBV19 and TRBJ1-1, with D perhaps matching TRBD1 (5 bases). Trimming cost V 9 bases and J 5 bases, with 19 bases left between them. The CDR3 has 14 amino acids. Germline CDR1 is LNHDA and CDR2 is SQIVND (reference sequence). This CDR3 is CASLPWGDRTEAFF. The CDR3 bases are TGTGCCAGCCTACCGTGGGGGGACCGGACTGAAGCTTTCTTT.

The rearrangement uses TRBV28 and TRBJ2-2; 8 bases agree with TRBD2. This CDR3 is built from 16 residues. Trimming took 6 bases from V and 6 from J; bases not matched to a gene: 12. Germline values: CDR1 MDHEN, CDR2 SYDVKM. This CDR3 reads CASSLGGAQMAGELFF. CDR3 nucleotide sequence: TGTGCCAGCAGCCTCGGGGGGGCGCAAATGGCCGGGGAGCTGTTTTTT.

V gene TRBV28 combines with J gene TRBJ2-5; 13 bases fit TRBD2. Germline V gene lookup returns CDR1 MDHEN and CDR2 SYDVKM. The V and J ends lost 5 bases and 2 bases, in that order; junction bases with no gene match: 8. The CDR3 sequence is 17 residues long. The CDR3 nucleotides are TGTGCCAGCAGTGCCGGACTAGCGGGGGAACCTCAAGAGACCCAGTACTTC. It encodes CASSAGLAGEPQETQYF.

V usage is TRBV20-1 and J usage is TRBJ1-4; no clear D gene. The germline gives CDR1 DFQATT, CDR2 SNEGSKA (reference sequence). The CDR3 runs to 11 residues. V lost 4 bases, J lost 5 bases, and 5 bases lay in between. CDR3 residues: CSATGNEKLFF. The CDR3 bases are TGCAGTGCTACGGGAAATGAAAAACTGTTTTTT.

This clone appeared a single time. V gene TRBV20-1 combines with J gene TRBJ2-7; TRBD1 aligns across 11 bases. J gave up 2 bases and V 3 bases, and 6 bases lay outside the gene matches. The CDR3 totals 15 residues. Germline CDR1 reads DFQATT; CDR2 reads SNEGSKA (reference sequence). CDR3 residues: CSASDPGQGAYEQYF. The CDR3, as DNA: TGCAGTGCTAGTGATCCGGGACAGGGGGCCTACGAGCAGTACTTC.

This clone appeared once. This chain links TRBV19 with TRBJ1-4; D is uncertain. The CDR3 loop spans 13 amino acids. V lost 1 base and J 11 bases, leaving 11 bases between the germline ends. CDR1 is LNHDA and CDR2 is SQIVND in the germline V gene (reference sequence). CDR3 coding DNA: TGTGCCAGTAGTATAGTCAGCGGGGATAAACTGTTTTTT. Its protein product is CASSIVSGDKLFF.

V usage is TRBV28 and J usage is TRBJ2-7, with 7 bases that match TRBD2. After removal of 7 bases from V and 1 base from J, the junction contained 7 bases not matched to a gene. Germline loops: CDR1 MDHEN, CDR2 SYDVKM. This CDR3 comprises 14 residues. In DNA, the CDR3 is TGTGCCAGCACCTCTGGGGGGGGTTCCTACGAGCAGTACTTC. It specifies CASTSGGGSYEQYF.

The J gene is TRBJ2-1, the V gene TRBV15; TRBD1 matches at 7 bases. V shed 2 bases, J shed 9 bases, and the junction held 7 bases outside the gene matches. The CDR3 runs to 14 residues. Germline loops: CDR1 LNHNV, CDR2 YYDKDF (reference sequence). The CDR3 DNA is TGTGCCACCAGCAGACGACAGGGTAACCCTGAGCAGTTCTTC. Amino acid sequence: CATSRRQGNPEQFF.

This chain joins TRBV18 and TRBJ1-1; D ambiguous. The CDR3 has 14 amino acids. Germline V CDR1 and CDR2: KGHSH, LQKENI. V was cut by 8 bases and J by 0 bases, with 13 bases left in between. As DNA, the CDR3 is TGTGCCAGCGTACCTGTTGGGCTGAACACTGAAGCTTTCTTT. Protein sequence: CASVPVGLNTEAFF.

V gene TRBV3-1 (or the pseudogene TRBV3-2) combines with J gene TRBJ2-2, with D perhaps TRBD1 (6 bases). Deletions cut 2 bases from V and 6 bases from J, with 19 bases between. This CDR3 comprises 17 residues. The germline CDR1 and CDR2 sequences are LGHDT and YNNKEL (reference sequence). The chain's CDR3 is CASSQPLLGGKAGELFF. CDR3 nucleotide sequence: TGTGCCAGCAGCCAACCTCTTCTAGGGGGTAAGGCCGGGGAGCTGTTTTTT.

This chain uses TRBV30 with TRBJ2-1, with D perhaps TRBD2 (5 bases). Trimming shortened V by 7 bases and J by 0 bases, and 10 bases separated the two germline ends. This CDR3 region has 13 residues. Germline CDR1 GTSNPN, CDR2 SVGIG (reference sequence). The CDR3 loop reads CASDSSSYNEQFF. CDR3 coding DNA: TGTGCCTCGGACTCGAGCTCCTACAATGAGCAGTTCTTC.

A single count supports this clone. The V and J genes are TRBV7-9 and TRBJ2-2; 11 bases line up with TRBD2. The CDR3 runs to 16 residues. With 5 bases clipped from V and 3 bases from J, the junction kept 5 bases outside the gene matches. CDR1 is SEHNR, CDR2 FQNEAQ, per germline (reference sequence). The CDR3 nucleotides are TGTGCCAGCAGCCTGGGGACTAGCGGTCACACCGGGGAGCTGTTTTTT. Encoded protein: CASSLGTSGHTGELFF.

The chain carries TRBV11-2 and TRBJ2-7, with TRBD2 matching 8 bases. In germline, CDR1 is SGHAT, CDR2 FQNNGV. CDR3 length: 15 residues. Trimming cost V 3 bases and J 1 base; bases outside gene matches: 5. The CDR3 DNA sequence: TGTGCCAGCAGCTTTCTTAGCGGGACGTCCTACGAGCAGTACTTC. Protein product: CASSFLSGTSYEQYF.

This chain uses TRBV11-2 with TRBJ2-7; 8 bases match TRBD2. V was clipped by 0 bases and J by 2 bases; unmatched bases: 3. The CDR3 spans 15 residues. CDR1 SGHAT and CDR2 FQNNGV come from the germline V gene. In DNA, the CDR3 is TGTGCCAGCAGCTTAGAGCGGGGGGCGCCCTACGAGCAGTACTTC. Residues: CASSLERGAPYEQYF.

The rearrangement links TRBV4-1 to TRBJ2-7, with 15 bases that match TRBD2. The V and J ends lost 4 bases and 7 bases, in that order; junction bases with no gene match: 8. Germline CDR1 and CDR2: MGHRA and YSYEKL. The CDR3 length is 16 residues. The CDR3 DNA reads as TGCGCCAGCAGCCTAGGACTAGCGGGAGGGCCTAGGGAGCAGTACTTC. Protein sequence: CASSLGLAGGPREQYF.

The CDR3 DNA follows: TGCGCCAGCAGCCATCGGGGACTGTTTCTGGACGAGCAGTACTTC. Its translation is CASSHRGLFLDEQYF. The chain combines TRBV5-1 with TRBJ2-7; D may be TRBD2 (6 bases). V was cut by 4 bases and J by 5 bases, with 19 bases left in between. Germline lookup yields CDR1 SGHRS and CDR2 YFSETQ. The CDR3 runs 15 residues. The full variable domain, its missing parts supplied by reference TRBV5-1 and TRBJ2-7, is KAGVTQTPRYLIKTRGQQVTLSCSPISGHRSVSWYQQTPGQGLQFLFEYFSETQRNKGNFPGRFSGRQFSNSRSEMNVSTLELGDSALYLCASSHRGLFLDEQYFGPGTRLTVT.

The chain joins TRBV3-1 (or the pseudogene TRBV3-2) to TRBJ2-7; a weak D match, TRBD2 (5 bases). Germline values: CDR1 LGHDT, CDR2 YNNKEL (reference sequence). The V gene lost 5 bases and the J gene lost 4 bases, with 12 bases spanning the gap. The CDR3 spans 13 residues. CDR3 region: CASSLLGVYEQYF. The CDR3 nucleotides are TGTGCCAGCAGCTTGCTCGGGGTGTACGAGCAGTACTTC.

The chain is built from TRBV30 and TRBJ1-6, with D perhaps TRBD1 (6 bases). CDR1 GTSNPN and CDR2 SVGIG come from the germline V gene (reference sequence). The CDR3 spans 17 residues. Trimming stripped 0 bases from V and 0 bases from J, with 12 bases between. This CDR3 reads CAWSVWGRGSYNSPLHF. CDR3 bases: TGTGCCTGGAGTGTCTGGGGCAGGGGCTCCTATAATTCACCCCTCCACTTT.

This chain links TRBV18 with TRBJ2-3; 12 bases are shared with TRBD2. The germline V gene encodes CDR1 KGHSH and CDR2 LQKENI. The length of the CDR3 is 15 residues. V lost 3 bases and J lost 6; bases outside the gene matches: 4. The CDR3 bases are TGTGCCAGCTCACCTCCTACTAGCGGGGGGGATACGCAGTATTTT. The encoded protein is CASSPPTSGGDTQYF.

The CDR3 DNA reads as TGTGCCAGCAGTACTAGCCATAGCTCCTACGAGCAGTACTTC. This gives the protein CASSTSHSSYEQYF. The chain is built from TRBV11-2 and TRBJ2-7, with D possibly matching TRBD2 (6 bases). Germline V CDR1 and CDR2: SGHAT, FQNNGV. V was clipped by 6 bases and J by 0 bases, with 12 bases between them. The CDR3 is 14 residues long.

The V call is TRBV29-1, the J call TRBJ1-2; tentative D call: TRBD1 (6 bases). The germline V and J ends were trimmed by 4 bases and 3 bases, with 9 bases remaining between them. The CDR3 consists of 12 residues. Per germline, CDR1 SQVTM and CDR2 ANQGSEA. For the CDR3, the DNA is TGCAGCGTTGGTCAGGGGTACTATGGCTACACCTTC. Its protein product is CSVGQGYYGYTF.

This chain joins TRBV11-2 and TRBJ1-5; the D is unclear. Germline V CDR1 and CDR2: SGHAT, FQNNGV. With 5 bases removed from V and 3 bases from J, the gap between germline ends came to 8 bases. The CDR3 spans 13 residues. CDR3 DNA sequence: TGTGCCAGCAGCCGCTGGGCCAATCAGCCCCAGCATTTT. It encodes CASSRWANQPQHF. The variable domain in full, with the rest retrieved from reference TRBV11-2 and TRBJ1-5, is EAGVAQSPRYKIIEKRQSVAFWCNPISGHATLYWYQQILGQGPKLLIQFQNNGVVDDSQLPKDRFSAERLKGVDSTLKIQPAKLEDSAVYLCASSRWANQPQHFGDGTRLSIL.

The V gene is TRBV10-3, the J gene TRBJ1-1, with D maybe TRBD1 (5 bases). Germline V gene sequence: CDR1 ENHRY, CDR2 SYGVKD. The germline V and J ends were trimmed by 0 bases and 5 bases, with 13 bases remaining between them. The CDR3 covers 15 residues. The CDR3 spells CAISESATQGTEAFF. In DNA form, the CDR3 reads TGTGCCATCAGTGAGTCCGCGACCCAGGGAACTGAAGCTTTCTTT.

V usage is TRBV6-6 and J usage is TRBJ2-5; 13 nucleotides align to TRBD2. The ends lost 6 bases at V and 2 bases at J; junction bases unmatched: 3. CDR3 size: 15 residues. Per the germline V gene, CDR1 is MNHNY and CDR2 is SVGAGI (reference sequence). CDR3: CASSELAGGQETQYF. CDR3 in DNA: TGTGCCAGCAGCGAACTAGCGGGGGGGCAAGAGACCCAGTACTTC.